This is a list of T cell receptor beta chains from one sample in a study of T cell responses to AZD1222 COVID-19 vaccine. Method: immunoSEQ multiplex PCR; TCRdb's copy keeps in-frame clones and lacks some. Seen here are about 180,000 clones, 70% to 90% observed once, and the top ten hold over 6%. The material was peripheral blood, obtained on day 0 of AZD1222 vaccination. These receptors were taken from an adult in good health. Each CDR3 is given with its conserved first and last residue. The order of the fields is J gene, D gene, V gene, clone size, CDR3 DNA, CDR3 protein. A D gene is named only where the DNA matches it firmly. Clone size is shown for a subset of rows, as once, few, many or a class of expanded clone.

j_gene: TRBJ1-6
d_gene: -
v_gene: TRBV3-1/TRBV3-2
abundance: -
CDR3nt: TGTGCCAGCGGGGACACGGGAGGTTCACCCCTCCACTTT
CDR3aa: CASGDTGGSPLHF

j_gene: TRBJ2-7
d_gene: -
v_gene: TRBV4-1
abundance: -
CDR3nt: TGCGCCAGCAGCCAAGGGGTTGGGGGATACGAGCAGTACTTC
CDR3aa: CASSQGVGGYEQYF

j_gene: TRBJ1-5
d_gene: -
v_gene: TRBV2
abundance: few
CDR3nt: TGTGCCAGCACAGGGCAGTATAGCAATCAGCCCCAGCATTTT
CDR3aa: CASTGQYSNQPQHF

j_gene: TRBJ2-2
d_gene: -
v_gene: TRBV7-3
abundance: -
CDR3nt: TGTGCCAGCAGCTTAGAAACTTACACCGGGGAGCTGTTTTTT
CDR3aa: CASSLETYTGELFF

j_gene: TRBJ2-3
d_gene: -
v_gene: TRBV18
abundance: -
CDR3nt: TGTGCCAGCTCACCGCGGGACAGAGACACAGATACGCAGTATTTT
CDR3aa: CASSPRDRDTDTQYF

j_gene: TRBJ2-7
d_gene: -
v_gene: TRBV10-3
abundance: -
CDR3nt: TGTGCCATCAGTGAGCCGCTTAGGGCGGGCGAGCAGTACTTC
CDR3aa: CAISEPLRAGEQYF

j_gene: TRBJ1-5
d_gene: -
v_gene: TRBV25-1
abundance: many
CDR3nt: TGTGCCAGCAGTGAAACGGGGGAGAGTCAGCCCCAGCATTTT
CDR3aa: CASSETGESQPQHF

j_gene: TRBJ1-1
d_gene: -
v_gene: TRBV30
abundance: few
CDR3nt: TGTGCCTGGAGTAGGGGATCGGGCACTGAAGCTTTCTTT
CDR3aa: CAWSRGSGTEAFF

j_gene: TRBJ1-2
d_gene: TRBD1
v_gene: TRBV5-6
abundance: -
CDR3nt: TGTGCCAGCAGTTTGGGCCTCACTTTTACAGGGGGAATTGATGGCTACACCTTC
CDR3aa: CASSLGLTFTGGIDGYTF

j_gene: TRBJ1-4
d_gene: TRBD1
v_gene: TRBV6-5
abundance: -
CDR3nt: TGTGCCAGCAGTTACCACGCGGACAGGGGGGTGCGAAAACTGTTTTTT
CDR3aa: CASSYHADRGVRKLFF

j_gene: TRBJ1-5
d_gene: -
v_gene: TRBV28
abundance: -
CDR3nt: TGTGCCAGCAGTTTCGGCCAGGGGAGGGTTCAGCCCCAGCATTTT
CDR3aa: CASSFGQGRVQPQHF

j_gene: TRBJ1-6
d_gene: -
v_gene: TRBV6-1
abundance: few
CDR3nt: TGTGCCAGCAGTGAAGTCGGGAGCTCCTATAATTCACCCCTCCACTTT
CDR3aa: CASSEVGSSYNSPLHF

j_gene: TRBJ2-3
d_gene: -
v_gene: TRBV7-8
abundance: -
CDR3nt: TGTGCCAGCAGCTCTGGACGGATTAGCACAGATACGCAGTATTTT
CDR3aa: CASSSGRISTDTQYF

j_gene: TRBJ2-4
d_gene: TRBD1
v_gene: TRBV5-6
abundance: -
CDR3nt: TGTGCCAGCAGGGGGACAGGGGTTTCCAAAAACATTCAGTACTTC
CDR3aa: CASRGTGVSKNIQYF

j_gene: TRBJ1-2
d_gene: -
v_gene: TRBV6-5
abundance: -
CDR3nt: TGTGCCAGCACCGACGGAGGCAGGGTGAATGGCTACACCTTC
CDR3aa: CASTDGGRVNGYTF

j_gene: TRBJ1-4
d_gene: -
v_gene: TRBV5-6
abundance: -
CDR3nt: TGTGCCAGCAGCGTCAGGGGAAACCCTGAAAAACTGTTTTTT
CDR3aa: CASSVRGNPEKLFF

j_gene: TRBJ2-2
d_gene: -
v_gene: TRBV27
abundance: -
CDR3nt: -
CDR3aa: CASRLGTGVGRGAVF

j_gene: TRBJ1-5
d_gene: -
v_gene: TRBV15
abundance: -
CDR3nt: TGTGCCACCAGCAGAGTAGCCAGGAATTATGGTCAGCCCCAGCATTTT
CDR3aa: CATSRVARNYGQPQHF

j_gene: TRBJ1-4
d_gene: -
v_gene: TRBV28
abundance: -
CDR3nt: TGTGCCAGCAGTCACTCACCGGGGGCCGGCGAAAAACTGTTTTTT
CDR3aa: CASSHSPGAGEKLFF

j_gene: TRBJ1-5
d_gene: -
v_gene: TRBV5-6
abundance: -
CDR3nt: TGTGCCAGCAGTTTCCGGGGGGCCAGCAATCAGCCCCAGCATTTT
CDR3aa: CASSFRGASNQPQHF

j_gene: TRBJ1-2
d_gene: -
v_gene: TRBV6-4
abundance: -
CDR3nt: TGTGCCAGCAGTGCTGGCTGGGGCTCCTATGGCTACACCTTC
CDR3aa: CASSAGWGSYGYTF

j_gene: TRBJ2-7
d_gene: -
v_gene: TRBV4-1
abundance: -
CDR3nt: TGCGCCAGCAGCCAAGATTCCGGCGGCCAAGGGTACGAGCAGTACTTC
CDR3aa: CASSQDSGGQGYEQYF

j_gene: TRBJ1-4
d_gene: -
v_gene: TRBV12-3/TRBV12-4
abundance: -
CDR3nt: TGTGCCAGCAGGCGGACGGAAAATGAAAAACTGTTTTTT
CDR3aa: CASRRTENEKLFF

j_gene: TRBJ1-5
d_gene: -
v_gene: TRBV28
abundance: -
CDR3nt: TGTGCCAGCACCATAGGACAGCGAAGAAATCAGCCCCAGCATTTT
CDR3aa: CASTIGQRRNQPQHF

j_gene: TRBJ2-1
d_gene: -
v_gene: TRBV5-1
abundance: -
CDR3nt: TGCGCCAGCAGCTTGGCCTCGGGCAATGAGCAGTTCTTC
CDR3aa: CASSLASGNEQFF

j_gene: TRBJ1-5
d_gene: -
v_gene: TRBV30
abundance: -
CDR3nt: TGTGCCTGGAGTGAGGGTCAGGTTCAGCCCCAGCATTTT
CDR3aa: CAWSEGQVQPQHF